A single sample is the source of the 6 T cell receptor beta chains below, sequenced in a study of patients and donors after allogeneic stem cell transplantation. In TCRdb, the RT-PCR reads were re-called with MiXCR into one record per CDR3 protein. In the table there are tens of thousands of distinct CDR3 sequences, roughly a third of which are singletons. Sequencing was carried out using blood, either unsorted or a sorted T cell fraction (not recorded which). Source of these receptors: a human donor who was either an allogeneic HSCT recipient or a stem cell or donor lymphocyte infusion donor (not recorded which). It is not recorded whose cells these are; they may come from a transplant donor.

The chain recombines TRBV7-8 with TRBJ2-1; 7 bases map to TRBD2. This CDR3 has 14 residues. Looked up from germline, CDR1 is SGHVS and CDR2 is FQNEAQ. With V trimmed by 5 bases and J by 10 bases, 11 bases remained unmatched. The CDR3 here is CASSRGLLEGEQFF. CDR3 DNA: TGTGCCAGCAGCCGGGGACTACTCGAGGGGGAGCAGTTCTTC.

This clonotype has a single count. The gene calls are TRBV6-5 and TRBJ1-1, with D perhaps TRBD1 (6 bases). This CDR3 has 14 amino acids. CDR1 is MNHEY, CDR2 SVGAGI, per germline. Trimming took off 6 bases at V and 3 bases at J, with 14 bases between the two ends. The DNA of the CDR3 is TGTGCCAGCAGCCCCAGGGGTGGCCACACTGAAGCTTTCTTT. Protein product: CASSPRGGHTEAFF.

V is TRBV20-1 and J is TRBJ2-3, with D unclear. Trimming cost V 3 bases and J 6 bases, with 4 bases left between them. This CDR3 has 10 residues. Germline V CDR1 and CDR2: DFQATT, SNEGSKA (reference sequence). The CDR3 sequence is CSARSDTQYF. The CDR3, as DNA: TGCAGTGCTAGGAGTGATACGCAGTATTTT.

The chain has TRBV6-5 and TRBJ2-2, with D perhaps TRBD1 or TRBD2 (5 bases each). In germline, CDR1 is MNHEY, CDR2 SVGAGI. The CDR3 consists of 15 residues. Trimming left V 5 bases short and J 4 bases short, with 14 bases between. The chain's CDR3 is CASSTGAGRTGELFF. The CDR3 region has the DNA TGTGCCAGCAGTACCGGGGCAGGGCGCACCGGGGAGCTGTTTTTT.

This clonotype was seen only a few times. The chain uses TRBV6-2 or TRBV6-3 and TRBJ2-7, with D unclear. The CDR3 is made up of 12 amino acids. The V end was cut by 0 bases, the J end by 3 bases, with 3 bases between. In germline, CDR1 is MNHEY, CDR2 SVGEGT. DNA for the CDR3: TGTGCCAGCAGTTACTCGGTCTACGAGCAGTACTTC. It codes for CASSYSVYEQYF.

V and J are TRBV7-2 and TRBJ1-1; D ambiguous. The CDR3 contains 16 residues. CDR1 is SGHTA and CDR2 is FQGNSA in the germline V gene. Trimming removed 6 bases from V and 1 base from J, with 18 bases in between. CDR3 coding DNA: TGTGCCAGCAGTCCCTACAGAGCGAGCGGGAACACTGAAGCTTTCTTT. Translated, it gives CASSPYRASGNTEAFF.